The TCR beta chain under discussion was sequenced for a study of shared clonotypes between healthy human individuals. Study-level points and caveats: Against clonotypes common to all four donors, non-shared ones had lower generation probabilities. Sharing across four donors was seen in around 5% of naive CD4 clonotypes.

With regard to this clone: Its target is unknown. Other nucleotide sequences from this sample produce the same CDR3.

Only CD45RO-negative cells positively selected for CCR7 counted as naive CD8 cells, so terminally differentiated effector memory CD45RA+ cells were excluded. Profiling relied on immunoSEQ multiplex PCR, and the TCRdb table lists in-frame clones only, not all of them. The table includes about 2.1 million clones, about 93% detected once. The germline V gene encodes CDR1 SGHRS and CDR2 YFSETQ. Trimming shortened V by 0 bases and J by 4 bases, and 8 bases separated the two germline ends. The CDR3 is made up of 14 amino acids. Sequencing used naive CD8+ T cells from PBMCs. This receptor was obtained from a young man in good health. Some clones in this sample may be carry-over from other donors' samples. The chain combines TRBV5-1 with TRBJ1-3; the D gene is possibly TRBD1 (5 bases). CDR3 coding DNA: TGCGCCAGCAGCTTGGCGGCAGGGGGAAACACCATATATTTT. It specifies CASSLAAGGNTIYF.